A selection of T cell receptor beta chains follows, all from one sample in a study of blood T cell repertoires in COVID-19. The repertoire was sequenced with immunoSEQ multiplex PCR; TCRdb's copy has only in-frame clones and lacks some. The sample holds over 85,000 clones, approximately 72% seen once. The specimen was peripheral blood. The receptor set was obtained from a man in his sixties or seventies with acute or convalescent COVID-19. Each CDR3 is given with its conserved first and last residue. A D gene is named only where the DNA matches it firmly. Not every row has a clone size; where given, it reads once, few, many or a size class.

D | J | V | size | CDR3 | DNA
NA | TRBJ1-1 | TRBV6-6 | NA | CASSPRQVNTEAFF | TGTGCCAGCAGTCCTAGACAGGTGAACACTGAAGCTTTCTTT
NA | TRBJ1-2 | TRBV3-1/TRBV3-2 | few | CASSQVWDSGGYTF | TGTGCCAGCAGCCAAGTATGGGACTCGGGGGGCTACACCTTC
TRBD2 | TRBJ2-1 | TRBV3-1/TRBV3-2 | once | CASSRRTSGSSHEQFF | TGTGCCAGCAGCCGACGGACTAGCGGGAGCTCCCATGAGCAGTTCTTC
TRBD2 | TRBJ2-1 | TRBV2 | NA | CASSATSGRARENEQFF | TGTGCCAGCAGTGCGACTAGCGGGAGGGCCCGGGAGAATGAGCAGTTCTTC
TRBD1 | TRBJ2-5 | TRBV7-9 | NA | CASSRGDSSTEETQYF | TGTGCCAGCAGCCGTGGGGACAGTTCAACAGAAGAGACCCAGTACTTC
TRBD1 | TRBJ1-5 | TRBV6-2/TRBV6-3 | NA | CASSYRGQDSNQPQHF | TGTGCCAGCAGTTACCGGGGACAGGATAGCAATCAGCCCCAGCATTTT
TRBD2 | TRBJ2-1 | TRBV7-2 | once | CASSRGRAVVEQFF | TGTGCCAGCAGCCGCGGGAGGGCCGTGGTTGAGCAGTTCTTC
NA | TRBJ2-5 | TRBV30 | NA | CAWSPGQGGETQYF | TGTGCCTGGAGTCCCGGACAGGGAGGGGAGACCCAGTACTTC
NA | TRBJ1-1 | TRBV6-1 | NA | CASSEEGMNTEAFF | TGTGCCAGCAGTGAAGAGGGGATGAACACTGAAGCTTTCTTT
TRBD1 | TRBJ1-4 | TRBV2 | NA | CASSAAGTGEKLFF | TGTGCCAGCAGTGCTGCCGGGACAGGAGAAAAACTGTTTTTT
TRBD2 | TRBJ2-7 | TRBV4-2 | NA | CASAGTSGRNEQYF | TGTGCCAGCGCGGGGACTAGCGGGAGGAACGAGCAGTACTTC
TRBD2 | TRBJ2-7 | TRBV30 | NA | CAWSRGTSGYEQYF | TGTGCCTGGAGCCGAGGGACTAGTGGCTACGAGCAGTACTTC
TRBD1 | TRBJ2-7 | TRBV5-5 | NA | CASSYMPGQDYYEQYF | TGTGCCAGCAGCTATATGCCGGGACAGGACTATTACGAGCAGTACTTC
TRBD1 | TRBJ1-6 | TRBV11-2 | NA | CASSLQGAGNSPLHF | TGTGCCAGCAGCTTACAGGGGGCGGGAAATTCACCCCTCCACTTT
TRBD1 | TRBJ1-1 | TRBV6-2/TRBV6-3 | NA | CASSSQGARDTEAFF | TGTGCCAGCAGTTCCCAGGGGGCGCGGGACACTGAAGCTTTCTTT
NA | TRBJ1-2 | TRBV11-2 | NA | CASSLDNREDYGYTF | TGTGCCAGCAGCTTAGATAACAGGGAAGACTATGGCTACACCTTC
NA | TRBJ2-7 | TRBV27 | few | CASSQPQAGRLREQYF | TGTGCCAGCAGCCAACCCCAGGCGGGCCGCCTTCGAGAGCAGTACTTC
TRBD1 | TRBJ2-7 | TRBV6-5 | NA | CASSKLDRSGEQYF | TGTGCCAGCAGCAAACTGGACAGGTCGGGCGAGCAGTACTTC
TRBD2 | TRBJ2-5 | TRBV5-4 | NA | CASTLQAGKEETQYF | TGTGCCAGCACCCTACAAGCGGGGAAGGAAGAGACCCAGTACTTC
TRBD1 | TRBJ1-5 | TRBV30 | NA | CAWNDRDRVGQPQHF | TGTGCCTGGAATGACCGGGACAGGGTCGGTCAGCCCCAGCATTTT
TRBD1 | TRBJ2-7 | TRBV2 | NA | CATEPFTGGYEQYF | TGTGCCACCGAGCCATTTACAGGGGGCTACGAGCAGTACTTC
TRBD1 | TRBJ2-1 | TRBV9 | NA | CASSPTGTEHNEQFF | TGTGCCAGCAGCCCGACCGGGACAGAGCACAATGAGCAGTTCTTC
TRBD2 | TRBJ2-3 | TRBV9 | NA | CASSSRLAGVTAADTQYF | TGTGCCAGCAGCTCCCGACTAGCGGGAGTAACGGCGGCAGATACGCAGTATTTT
NA | TRBJ1-1 | TRBV18 | NA | CASSPDRRTGEAFF | TGTGCCAGCTCACCGGACAGACGAACAGGTGAAGCTTTCTTT
NA | TRBJ1-1 | TRBV11-3 | NA | CASSFRRNTEAFF | TGTGCCAGCAGCTTCAGGCGAAACACTGAAGCTTTCTTT
TRBD2 | TRBJ2-7 | TRBV18 | NA | CASAAGRNEQYF | TGTGCCAGCGCAGCGGGACGGAACGAGCAGTACTTC
NA | TRBJ2-5 | TRBV30 | NA | CAWRGAGRETQYF | TGTGCCTGGAGGGGCGCAGGGAGGGAGACCCAGTACTTC
NA | TRBJ1-5 | TRBV29-1 | NA | CSVLREGEPQHF | TGCAGCGTCCTCCGAGAGGGCGAGCCCCAGCATTTT
NA | TRBJ2-3 | TRBV4-2 | NA | CASSPSQAVDTQYF | TGTGCCAGCAGCCCGTCTCAAGCTGTGGATACGCAGTATTTT
TRBD1 | TRBJ1-5 | TRBV2 | NA | CASSGTGVGPQHF | TGTGCCAGCAGTGGGACAGGGGTCGGGCCCCAGCATTTT
TRBD1 | TRBJ1-2 | TRBV27 | NA | CASSYKKTGNYGYTF | TGTGCCAGCAGTTACAAAAAGACAGGGAACTATGGCTACACCTTC
NA | TRBJ1-4 | TRBV9 | NA | CASSVAGADEKLFF | TGTGCCAGCAGCGTAGCAGGGGCGGATGAAAAACTGTTTTTT
TRBD1 | TRBJ1-4 | TRBV11-2 | NA | CASSSYRGPGEKLFF | TGTGCCAGCAGCTCCTACAGGGGGCCGGGGGAAAAACTGTTTTTT
TRBD1 | TRBJ1-6 | TRBV7-6 | NA | CASSLGAGGYSPLHF | TGTGCCAGCAGCTTAGGGGCAGGGGGGTATTCACCCCTCCACTTT
NA | TRBJ2-2 | TRBV6-6 | NA | CASLRVGELFF | TGTGCCAGTCTCCGTGTGGGGGAGCTGTTTTTT
NA | TRBJ2-2 | TRBV19 | NA | CASSTRNTGELFF | TGTGCCAGTAGTACTAGGAACACCGGGGAGCTGTTTTTT
TRBD2 | TRBJ2-7 | TRBV5-6 | NA | CASSIGRGYEQYF | TGTGCCAGCAGCATAGGGAGGGGTTACGAGCAGTACTTC
NA | TRBJ1-3 | TRBV5-4 | NA | CASQKERGGSSGNTIYF | TGTGCCAGCCAGAAGGAGAGGGGGGGCTCCTCTGGAAACACCATATATTTT
NA | TRBJ1-1 | TRBV7-6 | NA | CASSLDQGTEAFF | TGTGCCAGCAGCTTAGATCAGGGGACTGAAGCTTTCTTT
NA | TRBJ1-1 | TRBV4-3 | few | CASSQGSDWNTEAFF | TGCGCCAGCAGCCAAGGGTCGGACTGGAACACTGAAGCTTTCTTT